This T cell receptor (beta chain) was retrieved from a study of long-term antiretroviral therapy in people with HIV. General study points: Diversity remained lower than transplant donor controls, even though it increased after ART.

Sequencing relied on immunoSEQ assay v3.0, run at survey level. Some clones are missing from TCRdb's copy, which holds only in-frame ones; the method was immunoSEQ multiplex PCR. The sample records around 30,000 clones, roughly 78% being singletons. For this clone: Its antigen is not identified. A much larger clone differs from this one at a single base, so this may be a read error. Other DNA sequences of this sample code for an identical CDR3.

Trimming cost V 6 bases and J 1 base, with 10 bases left between them. Germline V gene lookup returns CDR1 MDHEN and CDR2 SYDVKM. The CDR3 covers 14 residues. There were about 0.95-11 million cryopreserved PBMC in the samples before DNA extraction. The chain has TRBV28 and TRBJ1-5; D is unresolved. The receptor's source is a man aged 18 to 30 with HIV. The starting material was unsorted PBMCs, obtained 1.5 years before starting antiretroviral therapy. CDR3 nucleotides: TGTGCCAGCAGCGCCCCAAGCAGCAATCAGCCCCAGCATTTT. Translated: CASSAPSSNQPQHF. The full variable domain, with the rest looked up from reference TRBV28 and TRBJ1-5, is DVKVTQSSRYLVKRTGEKVFLECVQDMDHENMFWYRQDPGLGLRLIYFSYDVKMKEKGDIPEGYSVSREKKERFSLILESASTNQTSMYLCASSAPSSNQPQHFGDGTRLSIL.